This entry lists 5 T cell receptor beta chains sequenced from one sample in a study of T cell repertoires in cytomegalovirus infection. MiXCR, applied by TCRdb to the reads, yields one record per CDR3 protein. Among about 920,000 distinct CDR3 sequences listed, more than 25% were seen once. No cognate antigen is known for these TCRs. The sample was cultured CD8+ T cells from PBMCs, taken from culture after CMV antigen stimulation. The receptor set was obtained from a human donor in good health (CMV status not recorded). Some clones in this sample may be carry-over from other donors' samples.

The gene calls are TRBV11-3 and TRBJ2-7; weak D call: TRBD2 (5 bases). Trimming removed 5 bases at V and 0 bases at J, with 14 bases between. Germline CDR1 is SGHNT and CDR2 is YENEEA. The CDR3 totals 15 residues. The DNA for the CDR3 is TGTGCCAGCAGCGCCCGATCTGCGGGCTCCTACGAGCAGTACTTC. Residues: CASSARSAGSYEQYF.

V is TRBV2 and J is TRBJ2-1; 14 nucleotides agree with TRBD2. The CDR3 has 15 amino acids. Trimming removed 7 bases from V and 8 bases from J; junction bases left unmatched: 7. The V gene's germline CDR1 is SNHLY and CDR2 FYNNEI. This chain's CDR3 is CASTKGTSGGDEQFF. The CDR3 nucleotides are TGTGCCAGCACTAAAGGGACTAGCGGGGGAGATGAGCAGTTCTTC. The variable domain in full, with the rest retrieved from reference TRBV2 and TRBJ2-1, is EPEVTQTPSHQVTQMGQEVILRCVPISNHLYFYWYRQILGQKVEFLVSFYNNEISEKSEIFDDQFSVERPDGSNFTLKIRSTKLEDSAMYFCASTKGTSGGDEQFFGPGTRLTVL.

This clonotype was seen at least ten times. The chain uses TRBV7-9 and TRBJ1-2, with unresolved D. Trimming left V 2 bases short and J 6 bases short, with 10 bases between. This CDR3 is 13 amino acids long. The germline V gene encodes CDR1 SEHNR and CDR2 FQNEAQ (reference sequence). The CDR3 is CASSLSHGDGYTF. As DNA, the CDR3 is TGTGCCAGCAGCTTAAGTCACGGGGATGGCTACACCTTC.

This clonotype was found a few times. This chain links TRBV6-2 or TRBV6-3 with TRBJ2-1; the D is unclear. The CDR3 is 12 residues long. Trimming took 0 bases from V and 8 from J, leaving 5 bases between them. CDR1 and CDR2 (germline): MNHEY, SVGEGT. The DNA for the CDR3 is TGTGCCAGCAGTTACTCATGGCATGAGCAGTTCTTC. Translated, it gives CASSYSWHEQFF.

This clonotype was counted a few times. The chain carries TRBV11-3 and TRBJ2-5; D is undetermined. The CDR3 totals 14 residues. Germline CDR1 SGHNT, CDR2 YENEEA. V dropped 5 bases and J dropped 3 bases, with 13 bases sitting between them. The CDR3 DNA reads as TGTGCCAGCAGCGGGCGGAGTACTAAAGAGACCCAGTACTTC. Protein: CASSGRSTKETQYF.